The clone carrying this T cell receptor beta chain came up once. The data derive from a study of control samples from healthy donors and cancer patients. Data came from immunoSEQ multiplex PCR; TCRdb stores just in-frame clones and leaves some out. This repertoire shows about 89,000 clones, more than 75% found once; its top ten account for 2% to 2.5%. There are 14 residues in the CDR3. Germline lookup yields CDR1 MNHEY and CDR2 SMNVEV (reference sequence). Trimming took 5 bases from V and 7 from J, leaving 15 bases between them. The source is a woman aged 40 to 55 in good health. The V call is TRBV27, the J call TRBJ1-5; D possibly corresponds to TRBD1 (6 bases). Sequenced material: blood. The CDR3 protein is CASSRGPKEQPQHF. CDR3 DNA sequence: TGTGCCAGCAGTCGGGGGCCAAAAGAACAGCCCCAGCATTTT.